The source of this T cell receptor beta chain is a study of patients and donors after allogeneic stem cell transplantation. Looked up from germline, CDR1 is ENHRY and CDR2 is SYGVKD. This CDR3 is 13 amino acids long. V lost 3 bases and J lost 9; bases outside the gene matches: 1. TCRdb used MiXCR to reprocess the RT-PCR reads, holding one entry per CDR3 protein. This table holds some 960,000 distinct CDR3 sequences, 15% to 20% found once. The rearrangement joins TRBV10-3 to TRBJ2-3; the match to TRBD2 covers 12 bases. Material for sequencing was blood, either unsorted or a sorted T cell fraction (not recorded which). This receptor was obtained from a human donor who was either an allogeneic HSCT recipient or a stem cell or donor lymphocyte infusion donor (not recorded which). It is not recorded whose cells these are; they may come from a transplant donor. CDR3 nucleotide sequence: TGTGCCATCAGTGACGGGACTAGCGGGACGCAGTATTTT. It is translated as CAISDGTSGTQYF.